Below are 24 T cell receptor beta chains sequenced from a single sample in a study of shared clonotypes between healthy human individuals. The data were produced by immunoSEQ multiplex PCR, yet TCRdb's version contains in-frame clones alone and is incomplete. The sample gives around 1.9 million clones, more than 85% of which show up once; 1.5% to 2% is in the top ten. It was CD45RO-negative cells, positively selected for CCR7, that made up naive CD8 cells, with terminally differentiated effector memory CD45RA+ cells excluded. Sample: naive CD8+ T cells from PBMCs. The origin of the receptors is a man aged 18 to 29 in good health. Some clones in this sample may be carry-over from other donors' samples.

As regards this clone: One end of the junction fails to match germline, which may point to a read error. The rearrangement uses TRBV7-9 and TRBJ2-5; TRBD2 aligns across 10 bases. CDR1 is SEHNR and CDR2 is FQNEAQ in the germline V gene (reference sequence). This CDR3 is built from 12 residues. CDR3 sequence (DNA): TGTGCCAGCAGGCAAGCGGGAGGGCCTAGTCACTTC. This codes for CASRQAGGPSHF.

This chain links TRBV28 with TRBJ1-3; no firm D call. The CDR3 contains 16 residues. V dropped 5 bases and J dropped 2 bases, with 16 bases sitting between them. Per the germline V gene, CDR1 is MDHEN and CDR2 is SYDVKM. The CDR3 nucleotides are TGTGCCAGCAGTCCTATCCGGGAAGGTGCTGGAAACACCATATATTTT. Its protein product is CASSPIREGAGNTIYF.

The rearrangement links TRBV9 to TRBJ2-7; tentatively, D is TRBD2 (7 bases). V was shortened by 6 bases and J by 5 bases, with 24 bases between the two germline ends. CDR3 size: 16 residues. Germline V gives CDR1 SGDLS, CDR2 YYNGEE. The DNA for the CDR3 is TGTGCCAGCACCCCCGGACCCCGGGGGGCATACAACGAGCAGTACTTC. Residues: CASTPGPRGAYNEQYF.

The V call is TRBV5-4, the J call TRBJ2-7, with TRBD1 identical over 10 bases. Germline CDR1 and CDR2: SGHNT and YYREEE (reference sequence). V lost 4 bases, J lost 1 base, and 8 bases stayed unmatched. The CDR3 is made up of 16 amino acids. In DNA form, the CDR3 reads TGTGCCAGCAGCGCCGACAGGGGGCGCAGGTCCTACGAGCAGTACTTC. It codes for CASSADRGRRSYEQYF.

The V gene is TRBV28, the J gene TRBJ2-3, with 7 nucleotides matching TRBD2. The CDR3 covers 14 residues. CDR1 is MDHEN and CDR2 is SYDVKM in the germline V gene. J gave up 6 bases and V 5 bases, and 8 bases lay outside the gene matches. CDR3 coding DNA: TGTGCCAGCAGTCAGGAGCGGGAATCTGATACGCAGTATTTT. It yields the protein CASSQERESDTQYF.

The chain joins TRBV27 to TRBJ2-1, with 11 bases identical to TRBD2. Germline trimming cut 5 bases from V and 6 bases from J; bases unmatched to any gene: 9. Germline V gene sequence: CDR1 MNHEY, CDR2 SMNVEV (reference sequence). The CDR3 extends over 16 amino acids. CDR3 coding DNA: TGTGCCAGCAGTCAAGTAGCGGGAGGGCCCTCCAATGAGCAGTTCTTC. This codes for CASSQVAGGPSNEQFF.

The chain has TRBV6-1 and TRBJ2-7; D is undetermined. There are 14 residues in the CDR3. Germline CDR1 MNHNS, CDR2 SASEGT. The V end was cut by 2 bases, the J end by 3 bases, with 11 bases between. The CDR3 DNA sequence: TGTGCCAGCAGTGAATGGAATTTTAACTACGAGCAGTACTTC. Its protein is CASSEWNFNYEQYF.

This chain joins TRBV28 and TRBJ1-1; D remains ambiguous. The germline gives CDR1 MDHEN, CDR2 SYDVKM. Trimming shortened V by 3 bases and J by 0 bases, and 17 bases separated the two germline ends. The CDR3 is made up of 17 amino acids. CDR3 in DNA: TGTGCCAGCAGTTTTTTCGGGGATTCGAGGGTGAACACTGAAGCTTTCTTT. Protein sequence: CASSFFGDSRVNTEAFF.

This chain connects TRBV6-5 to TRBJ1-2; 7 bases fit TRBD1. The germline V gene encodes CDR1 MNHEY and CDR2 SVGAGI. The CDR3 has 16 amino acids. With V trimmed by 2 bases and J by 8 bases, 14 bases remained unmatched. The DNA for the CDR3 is TGTGCCAGCAGTTACGGGAGGACAGGTGCTAGCTCCGGCTACACCTTC. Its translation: CASSYGRTGASSGYTF.

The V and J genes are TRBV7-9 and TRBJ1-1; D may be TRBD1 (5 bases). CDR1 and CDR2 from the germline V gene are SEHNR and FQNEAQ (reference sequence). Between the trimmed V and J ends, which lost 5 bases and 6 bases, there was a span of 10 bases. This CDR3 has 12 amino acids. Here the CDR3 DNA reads TGTGCCAGCAGCATAGACAGCGCTGAAGCTTTCTTT. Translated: CASSIDSAEAFF.

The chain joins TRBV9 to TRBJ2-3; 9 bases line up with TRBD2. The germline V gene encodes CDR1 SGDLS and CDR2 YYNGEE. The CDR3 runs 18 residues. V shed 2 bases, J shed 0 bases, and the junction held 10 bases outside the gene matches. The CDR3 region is CASSVGRLAEPSTDTQYF. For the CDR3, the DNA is TGTGCCAGCAGCGTGGGGAGACTAGCGGAGCCCAGCACAGATACGCAGTATTTT.

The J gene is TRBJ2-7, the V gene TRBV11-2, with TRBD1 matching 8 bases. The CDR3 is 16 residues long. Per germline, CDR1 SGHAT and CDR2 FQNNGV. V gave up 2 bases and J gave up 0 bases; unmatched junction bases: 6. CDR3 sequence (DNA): TGTGCCAGCAGCTTACAGGGGGCATCACTCTCCTACGAGCAGTACTTC. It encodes CASSLQGASLSYEQYF.

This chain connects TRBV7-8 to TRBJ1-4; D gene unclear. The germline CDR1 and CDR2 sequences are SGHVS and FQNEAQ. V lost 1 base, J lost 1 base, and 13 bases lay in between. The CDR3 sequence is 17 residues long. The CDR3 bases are TGTGCCAGCAGCTTAGGCATGGATAGGGAAACTAATGAAAAACTGTTTTTT. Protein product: CASSLGMDRETNEKLFF.

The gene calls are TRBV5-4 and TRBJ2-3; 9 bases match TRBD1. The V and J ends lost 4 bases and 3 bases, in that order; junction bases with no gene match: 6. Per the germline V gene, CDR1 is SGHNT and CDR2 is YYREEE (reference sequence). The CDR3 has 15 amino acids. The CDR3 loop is CASSPGQGGTDTQYF. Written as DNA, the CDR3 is TGTGCCAGCAGCCCGGGACAGGGAGGGACAGATACGCAGTATTTT. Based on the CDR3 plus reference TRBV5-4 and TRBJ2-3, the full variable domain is ETGVTQSPTHLIKTRGQQVTLRCSSQSGHNTVSWYQQALGQGPQFIFQYYREEENGRGNFPPRFSGLQFPNYSSELNVNALELDDSALYLCASSPGQGGTDTQYFGPGTRLTVL.

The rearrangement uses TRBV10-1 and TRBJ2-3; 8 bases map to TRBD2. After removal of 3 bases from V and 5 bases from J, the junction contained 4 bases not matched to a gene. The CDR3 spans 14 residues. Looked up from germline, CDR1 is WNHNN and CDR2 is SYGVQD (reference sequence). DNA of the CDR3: TGCGCCAGCAGTGAAGGCACTAGCGGAGATACGCAGTATTTT. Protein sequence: CASSEGTSGDTQYF.

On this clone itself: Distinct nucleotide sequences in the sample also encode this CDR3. CDR3 protein: CASSVGGGSLYNEQFF. In DNA form, the CDR3 reads TGTGCCAGCAGCGTAGGAGGTGGGAGTCTCTACAATGAGCAGTTCTTC. The chain uses TRBV9 and TRBJ2-1; a possible D gene is TRBD2 (5 bases). Trimming removed 0 bases from V and 3 bases from J, with 13 bases in between. The CDR3 totals 16 residues. Per germline, CDR1 SGDLS and CDR2 YYNGEE. The whole variable domain, filled in from reference TRBV9 and TRBJ2-1, reads DSGVTQTPKHLITATGQRVTLRCSPRSGDLSVYWYQQSLDQGLQFLIQYYNGEERAKGNILERFSAQQFPDLHSELNLSSLELGDSALYFCASSVGGGSLYNEQFFGPGTRLTVL.

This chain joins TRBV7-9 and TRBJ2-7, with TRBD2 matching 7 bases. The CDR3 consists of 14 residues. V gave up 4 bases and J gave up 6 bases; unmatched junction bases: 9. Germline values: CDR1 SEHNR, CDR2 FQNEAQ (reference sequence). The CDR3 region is CASSSSGRSIEQYF. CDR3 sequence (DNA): TGTGCCAGCAGCTCTAGCGGACGGTCGATCGAGCAGTACTTC. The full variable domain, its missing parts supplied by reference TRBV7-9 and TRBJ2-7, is DTGVSQNPRHKITKRGQNVTFRCDPISEHNRLYWYRQTLGQGPEFLTYFQNEAQLEKSRLLSDRFSAERPKGSFSTLEIQRTEQGDSAMYLCASSSSGRSIEQYFGPGTRLTVT.

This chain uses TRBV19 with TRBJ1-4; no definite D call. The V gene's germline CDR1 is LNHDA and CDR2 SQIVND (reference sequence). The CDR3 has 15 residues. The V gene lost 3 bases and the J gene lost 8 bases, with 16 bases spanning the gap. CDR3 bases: TGTGCCAGTAGTATCGGTCCAGGCAGAGGAGAAAAACTGTTTTTT. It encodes CASSIGPGRGEKLFF.

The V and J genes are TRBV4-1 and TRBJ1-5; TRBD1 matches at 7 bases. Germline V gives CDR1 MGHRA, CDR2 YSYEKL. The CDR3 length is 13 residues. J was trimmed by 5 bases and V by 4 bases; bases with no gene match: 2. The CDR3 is CASSPTGYQPQHF. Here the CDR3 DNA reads TGCGCCAGCAGCCCGACAGGGTATCAGCCCCAGCATTTT.

CDR3 sequence (DNA): TGCGCCAGCAGCTTGGCCCTCCTCAGGGCCGATGGCTACACCTTC. As protein: CASSLALLRADGYTF. The chain links TRBV5-1 to TRBJ1-2, with D maybe TRBD1 (5 bases). The CDR3 runs to 15 residues. V was pared by 0 bases and J by 6 bases, with 15 bases between. CDR1 and CDR2 (germline): SGHRS, YFSETQ. Supplemented by reference TRBV5-1 and TRBJ1-2, the full variable domain reads KAGVTQTPRYLIKTRGQQVTLSCSPISGHRSVSWYQQTPGQGLQFLFEYFSETQRNKGNFPGRFSGRQFSNSRSEMNVSTLELGDSALYLCASSLALLRADGYTFGSGTRLTVV.

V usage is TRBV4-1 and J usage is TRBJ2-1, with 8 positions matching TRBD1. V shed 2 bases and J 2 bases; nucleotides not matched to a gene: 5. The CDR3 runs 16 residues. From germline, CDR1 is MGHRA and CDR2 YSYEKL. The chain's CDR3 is CASSQSGQAAYNEQFF. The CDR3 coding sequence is TGCGCCAGCAGCCAATCGGGACAGGCCGCCTACAATGAGCAGTTCTTC.

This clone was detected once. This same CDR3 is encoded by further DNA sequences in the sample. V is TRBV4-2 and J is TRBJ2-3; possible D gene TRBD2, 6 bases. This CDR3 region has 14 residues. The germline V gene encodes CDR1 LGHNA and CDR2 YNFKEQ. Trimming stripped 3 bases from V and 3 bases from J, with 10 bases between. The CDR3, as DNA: TGTGCCAGCAGCCAGGGTGGGGGGACAGATACGCAGTATTTT. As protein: CASSQGGGTDTQYF.

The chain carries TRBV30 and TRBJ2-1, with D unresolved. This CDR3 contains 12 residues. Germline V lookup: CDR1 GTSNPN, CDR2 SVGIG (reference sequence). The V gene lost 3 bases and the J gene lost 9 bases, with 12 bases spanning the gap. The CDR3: CAWRDVAFEQFF. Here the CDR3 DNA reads TGTGCCTGGAGAGACGTAGCCTTTGAGCAGTTCTTC. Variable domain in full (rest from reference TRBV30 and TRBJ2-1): SQTIHQWPATLVQPVGSPLSLECTVEGTSNPNLYWYRQAAGRGLQLLFYSVGIGQISSEVPQNLSASRPQDRQFILSSKKLLLSDSGFYLCAWRDVAFEQFFGPGTRLTVL.

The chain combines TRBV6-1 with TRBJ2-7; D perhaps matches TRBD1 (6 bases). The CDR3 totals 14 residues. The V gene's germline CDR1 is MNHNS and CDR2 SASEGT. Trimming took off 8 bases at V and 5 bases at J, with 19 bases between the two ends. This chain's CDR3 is CASLEPAGVDEQYF. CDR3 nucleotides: TGTGCCAGCCTCGAACCCGCAGGGGTCGACGAGCAGTACTTC.